The rows below give T cell receptor beta chains drawn from one sample of a study of blood T cell repertoires in COVID-19. Here immunoSEQ multiplex PCR was the method, and the copy in TCRdb shows in-frame clones only, minus some. The data show some 190,000 clones, with less than 85% seen just once and approximately 10% held by the top ten. Material for sequencing was peripheral blood. These TCRs come from a woman over 75 with active or convalescent COVID-19. The CDR3 runs from the conserved cysteine through the conserved F or W. Each record gives: V gene, J gene, clone size, D gene, CDR3 protein, CDR3 DNA. The D gene is left open where the match is weak. Clone size is stated in some rows and not others, as once, few, many or a class when expanded.

V gene: TRBV11-2
J gene: TRBJ2-3
clone size: -
D gene: TRBD2
CDR3 protein: CASSYPRLAGGHTDTQYF
CDR3 DNA: TGTGCCAGCAGCTACCCTCGACTAGCGGGAGGGCATACAGATACGCAGTATTTT

V gene: TRBV14
J gene: TRBJ1-2
clone size: -
D gene: -
CDR3 protein: CASSQQLNYGYTF
CDR3 DNA: TGTGCCAGCAGCCAACAGTTAAACTATGGCTACACCTTC

V gene: TRBV19
J gene: TRBJ2-7
clone size: -
D gene: TRBD1
CDR3 protein: CASSRGQSLGEQYF
CDR3 DNA: TGTGCCAGTAGCAGGGGACAGTCCCTAGGGGAGCAGTACTTC

V gene: TRBV18
J gene: TRBJ1-4
clone size: -
D gene: -
CDR3 protein: CASSLGGGTGEKLFF
CDR3 DNA: TGTGCCAGCTCCCTCGGAGGAGGGACGGGAGAAAAACTGTTTTTT

V gene: TRBV11-2
J gene: TRBJ2-4
clone size: -
D gene: TRBD1
CDR3 protein: CASSLRGQGSPKNIQYF
CDR3 DNA: TGTGCCAGCAGCTTAAGGGGACAGGGTAGCCCCAAAAACATTCAGTACTTC

V gene: TRBV28
J gene: TRBJ1-1
clone size: -
D gene: TRBD1
CDR3 protein: CASSRTMRQGKAFF
CDR3 DNA: TGTGCCAGCAGTCGCACCATGCGACAGGGGAAAGCTTTCTTT

V gene: TRBV7-3
J gene: TRBJ1-2
clone size: -
D gene: -
CDR3 protein: CASSLSPGNYGYTF
CDR3 DNA: TGTGCCAGCAGCTTAAGTCCAGGGAACTATGGCTACACCTTC

V gene: TRBV6-1
J gene: TRBJ2-3
clone size: -
D gene: -
CDR3 protein: CASSGSFRTTSDTQYF
CDR3 DNA: TGTGCCAGCAGTGGATCGTTCCGGACTACTTCAGATACGCAGTATTTT

V gene: TRBV23-1
J gene: TRBJ2-7
clone size: -
D gene: TRBD1
CDR3 protein: CASSRPGQDIYEQYF
CDR3 DNA: TGCGCCAGCAGTCGACCGGGACAGGATATCTACGAGCAGTACTTC

V gene: TRBV27
J gene: TRBJ1-2
clone size: few
D gene: TRBD1
CDR3 protein: CASTDRVNYGYTF
CDR3 DNA: TGTGCCAGCACTGACAGGGTAAACTATGGCTACACCTTC

V gene: TRBV7-8
J gene: TRBJ1-1
clone size: few
D gene: -
CDR3 protein: CASSLARSLNTEAFF
CDR3 DNA: TGTGCCAGCAGCTTAGCGCGGAGCTTGAACACTGAAGCTTTCTTT

V gene: TRBV2
J gene: TRBJ2-7
clone size: few
D gene: TRBD2
CDR3 protein: CASSPPSGSSYEQYF
CDR3 DNA: TGTGCCAGCAGTCCTCCTAGCGGGAGCTCCTACGAGCAGTACTTC

V gene: TRBV18
J gene: TRBJ2-1
clone size: -
D gene: TRBD2
CDR3 protein: CASSSLAGGGENEQFF
CDR3 DNA: TGTGCCAGCTCATCGCTAGCGGGAGGAGGCGAAAATGAGCAGTTCTTC

V gene: TRBV27
J gene: TRBJ1-2
clone size: once
D gene: TRBD1
CDR3 protein: CARDSSGTDNYGYTF
CDR3 DNA: TGTGCCAGGGATTCCTCCGGGACAGATAACTATGGCTACACCTTC

V gene: TRBV5-4
J gene: TRBJ1-1
clone size: -
D gene: TRBD1
CDR3 protein: CASSSTGGRTEAFF
CDR3 DNA: TGTGCCAGCAGCTCCACAGGGGGCCGGACTGAAGCTTTCTTT

V gene: TRBV2
J gene: TRBJ1-5
clone size: -
D gene: TRBD1
CDR3 protein: CASADRPEGPQHF
CDR3 DNA: TGTGCCAGTGCGGACAGGCCCGAGGGGCCCCAGCATTTT

V gene: TRBV6-2/TRBV6-3
J gene: TRBJ2-3
clone size: -
D gene: -
CDR3 protein: CASSYAGTSTDTQYF
CDR3 DNA: TGTGCCAGCAGTTACGCCGGTACCAGCACAGATACGCAGTATTTT